This entry describes one T cell receptor beta chain. The target antigen is unknown. This sample was taken from a study of cytomegalovirus exposure and HLA in healthy donors. Overall study findings and caveats: A highly shared variant cluster was judged a likely technical artifact. Most TCR beta V segments were productive about 87% or about 30% of the time in an earlier analysis. As was reported, the HLA-A and HLA-B alleles of most subjects were accurately predicted from TCR beta sequences.

This CDR3 region has 13 residues. Deletions cut 6 bases from V and 3 bases from J, with 14 bases between. CDR1 is SQVTM, CDR2 ANQGSEA, per germline. Use of 60 Vbeta and 13 Jbeta primers characterized the PCR. Assay: immunoSEQ multiplex PCR; the TCRdb copy retains only in-frame clones and omits some. This table has about 90,000 clones, approximately 84% appearing once. The receptor comes from a man aged 18 to 29 in good health and CMV-seronegative. The chain combines TRBV29-1 with TRBJ1-2; tentative D call: TRBD1 (5 bases). Source material: PBMCs. The CDR3 spells CSVPRGVDYGYTF. The CDR3 region has the DNA TGCAGCGTCCCCCGGGGGGTCGACTATGGCTACACCTTC.